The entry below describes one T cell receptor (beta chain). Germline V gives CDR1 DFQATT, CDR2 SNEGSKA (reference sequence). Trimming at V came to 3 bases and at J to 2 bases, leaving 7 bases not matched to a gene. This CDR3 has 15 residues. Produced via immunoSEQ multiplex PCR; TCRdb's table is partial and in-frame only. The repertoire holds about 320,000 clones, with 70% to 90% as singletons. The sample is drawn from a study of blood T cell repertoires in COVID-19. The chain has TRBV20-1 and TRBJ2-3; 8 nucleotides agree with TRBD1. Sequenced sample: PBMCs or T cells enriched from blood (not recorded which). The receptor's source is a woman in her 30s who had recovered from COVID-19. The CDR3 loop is CSASSDREITDTQYF. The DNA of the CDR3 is TGCAGTGCTAGTTCGGACAGGGAAATCACAGATACGCAGTATTTT.